Detailed here is one T cell receptor (beta chain). Its target is not known. This entry comes from a study of regulatory dendritic cells for organ transplantation. The CDR3 runs to 14 residues. Germline V CDR1 and CDR2: SGHNT, YYREEE (reference sequence). V gave up 4 bases and J gave up 5 bases; unmatched junction bases: 6. The data were produced by immunoSEQ multiplex PCR, yet TCRdb's version contains in-frame clones alone and is incomplete. The data hold 15,000 to 20,000 clones, with over 75% observed a single time. Notes on the study in general: Memory CD8+ clonal expansion seemed more limited with regulatory than mature dendritic cells.

Sorted subsets were CFSE-labeled and cultured approximately 5 days with allogeneic dendritic cells. The sequenced sample consisted of memory CD4+ T cells from blood cultured with regulatory dendritic cells. The subset is: CD45RO+ memory T cells. J is TRBJ2-5 and V is TRBV5-4; 9 bases are shared with TRBD1. The TCR sequence derives from a human donor in good health. CDR3: CASSVPGQGETQYF. The DNA for the CDR3 is TGTGCCAGCAGCGTACCGGGACAGGGCGAGACCCAGTACTTC.